Many counts were recorded for the clone carrying this T cell receptor (beta chain). Germline CDR1 is SEHNR and CDR2 is FQNEAQ (reference sequence). The CDR3 has 14 amino acids. V lost 3 bases to trimming and J lost 3 bases, with 12 bases between them. This sample was taken from a study of T cells in Graves' hyperthyroidism and ophthalmopathy. Using RNA transcripts as the source, TCR beta CDR3 regions were amplified. Carried out on the TCR CDR3, a first-round RT-PCR used the HTBI primer set. MiXCR, applied by TCRdb to the multiplex PCR reads, yields one record per CDR3 protein. The sample holds under 350,000 distinct CDR3 sequences; roughly 18% are singletons and the top ten take approximately 49%.

This chain links TRBV7-9 with TRBJ2-7, with D maybe TRBD1 (6 bases). This clonotype originated in a woman aged 45 to 65 with Graves' hyperthyroidism. The specimen was blood. In DNA form, the CDR3 reads TGTGCCAGCAGCTTCCAGGGGCCGTTCTACGAGCAGTACTTC. Translating it yields CASSFQGPFYEQYF. Variable domain in full (rest from reference TRBV7-9 and TRBJ2-7): DTGVSQNPRHKITKRGQNVTFRCDPISEHNRLYWYRQTLGQGPEFLTYFQNEAQLEKSRLLSDRFSAERPKGSFSTLEIQRTEQGDSAMYLCASSFQGPFYEQYFGPGTRLTVT.